This T cell receptor (beta chain) was sequenced for a study of human T cells and chemical hapten exposure (dated by TCRdb to the early 2020s). With respect to the entire study: For sensitization, 2% DPC in acetone was applied to a roughly 2 cm by roughly 2 cm area of upper inner arm skin. Patch testing was done on the upper back using Finn chambers containing 0.01% DPC, and results were scored after 6 days according to International Contact Dermatitis Research Group standards. Blood for TCR sequencing was provided by twenty-nine alopecia patients at one to four time points (pre-sensitization, 2, 6 and 24 weeks). Peripheral blood TCR repertoire changes were tracked in vivo in alopecia patients during primary and secondary sensitization to the hapten diphenylcyclopropenone (DPC). Weekly therapeutic DPC doses were additionally applied to the scalp of patients throughout the approximately 23-week study period. Libraries were pooled for sequencing, and per-sample TCR yields varied mainly because of small differences in library volumes within the pool. Most of the patients in the cohort were female, and the cohort covered alopecia areata with under or over 50% scalp involvement, alopecia totalis and alopecia universalis. Blood samples were taken from patients before sensitization (week 0) and at 2, 6 and about 24 weeks after DPC sensitization.

This clonotype came up many times. The target of this receptor is not known. Within one base of it there is no much larger clone, and no base qualities were kept. Broader findings and caveats from the paper: Because every patient had alopecia, a presumed autoimmune disease, the patients' immune response might differ from that of healthy individuals. No change with DPC sensitization was found in the number of TCRs above 1 in 1000 frequency, and no evidence of global repertoire structure alterations was found. Repeated subsampling changed both the strength of the expansion versus patch-test correlation and the threshold at which the correlation became significant. Patch test score was positively correlated with the number of PT1 expanded TCRs, with significance at thresholds 8, 16 and 32 but not at 4. Expanded TCRs formed significantly more large CDR3 similarity clusters than pre-sensitization or healthy control sets, consistent with antigen-driven responses.

The protocol used for the library was RACE. The reads were generated on a NextSeq 500. During library preparation, unique molecular identifiers were attached to individual cDNA molecules so that TCRs could be counted quantitatively and reproducibly. Each blood RNA sample was used to sequence both TCR alpha and TCR beta chains. The authors processed their data as follows. A median of roughly 99,000 TCRs per sample was observed, with a range of roughly 23,224 to 750,000. The Decombinator software suite was used to annotate V, J and CDR3 in the TCR reads. Every sample was subsampled to the same number of TCRs (28,000) for the PS versus PT1 abundance plots. TCRs were defined as expanded if absent before sensitization and observed at least eight times at the 2-week time point. Through fastp at Q25 and MiXCR, TCRdb rebuilt clones from the public reads, retaining in-frame beta chains. Entries that share a CDR3 protein sequence are merged under the most common genes and DNA. The V and J calls follow TCRdb's processing rather than the paper's. Within this sample are about 82,000 distinct CDR3 sequences, with about 10% of them counted one time only. The ten largest account for approximately 4% of the sample.

From a lookup of the germline V gene, CDR1 and CDR2 are SNHLY and FYNNEI. The CDR3, cysteine through phenylalanine, is 10 amino acids long. Of the read, only the CDR3 DNA is kept; its 30 bases are in frame from base 1. The junction shows trimming of 11 bases on V and 7 bases on J, plus 9 bases between the germline ends. In the paper's terms, the time point label means: patch test 1, 2 weeks after DPC sensitization. Explained via the paper, the treatment or condition label denotes: therapeutic diphenylcyclopropenone sensitization with weekly scalp DPC. At every patch-test visit, the blood draw took place before the patch test was put on. To be eligible, patients had to be aged 18 to 70, diagnosed with alopecia and judged suitable for DPC therapy, while pregnant patients were excluded. Total RNA was extracted from unfractionated whole blood that had been collected in Tempus Blood RNA tubes.

Sequencing used whole blood, obtained in connection with sensitization to the hapten diphenylcyclopropenone (DPC). The receptor chain draws on TRBV2 and TRBJ2-1, with the identity of the D gene unclear. The clonotype originates from a woman between 45 and 65 years old with alopecia areata. Some clones in this sample may be carry-over from other donors' samples. The nucleotide sequence is given as TGTGCCCGACTGGGAAATGAGCAGTTCTTC. This gives the protein CARLGNEQFF.